This TCR beta chain came from a study of shared clonotypes between healthy human individuals (dated by TCRdb to the early 2020s). About the study as a whole: The cohort comprised two women and a few men aged 18 to 49 years. For each donor, CD4 naive and CD4 memory were each given three plates, CD8 naive was given two plates, and CD8 memory was given one plate. To estimate repertoire size and how much clonotype sharing occurs between individuals, the study deeply sequenced the blood TCR repertoires of 4 to 6 healthy adults. To increase sequencing depth and limit assay-specific biases, different laboratories used diverse techniques to prepare libraries and sequence TCR repertoires. Each donor's leukapheresis produced roughly between roughly 0.85 and 10 billion PBMCs.

Using the deep immunoSEQ assay, multiplex PCR amplified TCR CDR3 regions from genomic DNA. Genomic DNA extracted from each cell subset was distributed evenly over all wells of several immunoSEQ 96-well plates, and each plate served as one replicate. For sorted subsets, approximately 210 ng of genomic DNA, equivalent to 25,000 to 30,000 T cell genomes, went into each replicate PCR. Purified libraries were quantified with a Qubit 3.0 fluorometer, sized on a Bioanalyzer 2100, and re-quantified with the KAPA Library Quantification kit. A separate single-read 150-cycle Illumina NextSeq 550 flow cell was used to sequence each immunoSEQ 96-well plate. As for the authors' bioinformatics: Because the immunoSEQ output held only junctional sequences and lacked quality scores, the filtering could not match the filtering applied to full-length reads. To assign V/J genes and CDR3, sequences were annotated against IMGT germline references using PyIR, a Python wrapper for IgBLAST v1.9. Reads with weak V/J assignments (E-value above 1e-6), missing CDR3, stop codons, out-of-frame junctions, or ambiguous translated residues were removed. V3J clonotypes were defined as sequences sharing an identical inferred V gene, J gene, and CDR3 amino acid sequence. The percentage overlap between two repertoires was calculated by dividing the number of shared unique clonotypes by the size of the smaller repertoire. Richness of each repertoire was evaluated using RTK rarefaction, the Chao1 estimator, and Recon v2.1 estimates of unobserved clonotypes. For all TCRbeta clonotypes obtained by the gDNA method from a few donors, generation probabilities were computed with OLGA. TCRdb provides this immuneACCESS table in a form limited to in-frame rearrangements. Some clones are lacking; in checked studies, under half of them reflect an unresolved V gene, and why the rest are absent is not known. The V and J calls and the clone size are those of that table, but D and trimming were determined from the DNA. In this sample the table shows roughly 2.1 million clones, roughly 91% of which occur a single time. The ten largest account for 1.5% to 2% of the sample.

General findings and caveats noted by the study authors: Naive subsets generally had larger estimated clonotype richness than memory subsets did. The small number of donors limited the genetic and exposure-history diversity represented. Sampling was limited to blood, and TCR repertoires in tissue likely differ from TCR repertoires in blood. Higher generation probabilities were observed for clonotypes shared by all four sorted-subset donors than for non-shared clonotypes. Incomplete sequencing was indicated by rarefaction of sorted-subset datasets, despite the large sequencing depth. Pairwise subsampling led to the expectation that sequencing depth would affect the degree of clonotype sharing among donors. Across four donors, approximately 4.6% of naive CD4, approximately 3.6% of naive CD8, 2% to 2.5% of memory CD4, and approximately 0.42% of memory CD8 clonotypes were shared.

Note on this clone: No antigen is known for it. Base qualities are not at hand, and no much larger clone is one base apart.

CD8 naive samples consisted of CD45RO-negative cells that were positively selected for CCR7, yielding a CD45RA+CCR7+ population without TemRA cells. The donors were healthy, HIV-negative adults with no recently reported acute infections or vaccinations. Only Caucasian adults living in Nashville, Tennessee, USA were represented among the donors. Blood was collected by leukapheresis, and PBMCs were isolated by Ficoll-Histopaque density gradient centrifugation and then cryopreserved in liquid nitrogen vapor phase. Purity and quantity of every magnetically sorted T cell population were checked by analytical flow cytometry. Each sorted fraction had its genomic DNA isolated and then quantified by UV absorbance on a Nanodrop 2000c. The CDR3 runs 12 amino acids, cysteine and phenylalanine included. Left in the record is the CDR3 DNA by itself, 36 bases read in frame from the first base. CDR1 MGHRA and CDR2 YSYEKL were looked up in the germline V gene. V is clipped by 1 base and J by 8 bases, and the sequence between their germline boundaries is 6 bases long.

This TCR was recovered from a man between 18 and 35 years old in good health. Some clones in this sample may be carry-over from other donors' samples. Material for sequencing was naive CD8+ T cells from PBMCs. Read against the paper, the sample's cell subset or site label means: CD45RA+CCR7+. Rearrangement joined TRBV4-1 to TRBJ2-1; the D gene lacks a confident call. The nucleotides read TGCGCCAGCAGCCAAGGTGCCGATGAGCAGTTCTTC. Translated, this is CASSQGADEQFF.